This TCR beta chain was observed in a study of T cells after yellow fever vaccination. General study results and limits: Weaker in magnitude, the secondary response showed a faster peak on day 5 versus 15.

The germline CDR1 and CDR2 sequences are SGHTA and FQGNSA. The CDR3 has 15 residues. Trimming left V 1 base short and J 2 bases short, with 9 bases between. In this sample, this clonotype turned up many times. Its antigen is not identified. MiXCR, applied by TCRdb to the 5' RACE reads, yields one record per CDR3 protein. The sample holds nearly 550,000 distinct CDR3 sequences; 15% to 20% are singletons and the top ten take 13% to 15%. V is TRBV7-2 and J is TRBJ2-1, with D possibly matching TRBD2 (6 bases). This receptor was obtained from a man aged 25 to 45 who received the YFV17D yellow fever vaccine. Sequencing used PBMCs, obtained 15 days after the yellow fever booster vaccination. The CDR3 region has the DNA TGTGCCAGCAGCTTAGAACTAGCCGCCTACAATGAGCAGTTCTTC. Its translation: CASSLELAAYNEQFF.